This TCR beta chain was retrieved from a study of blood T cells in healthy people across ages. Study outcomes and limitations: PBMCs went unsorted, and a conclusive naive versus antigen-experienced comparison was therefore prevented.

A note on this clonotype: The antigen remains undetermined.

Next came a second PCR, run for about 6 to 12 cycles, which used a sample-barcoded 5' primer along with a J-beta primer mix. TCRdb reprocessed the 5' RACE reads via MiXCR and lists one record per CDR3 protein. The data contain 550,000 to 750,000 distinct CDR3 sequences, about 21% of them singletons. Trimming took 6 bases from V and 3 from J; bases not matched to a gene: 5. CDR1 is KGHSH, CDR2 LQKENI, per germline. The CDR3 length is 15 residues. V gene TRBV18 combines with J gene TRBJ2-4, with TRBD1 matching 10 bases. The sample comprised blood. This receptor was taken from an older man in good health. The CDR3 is CASSGTGDNKNIQYF. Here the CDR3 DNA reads TGTGCCAGCTCTGGGACAGGGGATAACAAAAACATTCAGTACTTC.